The 2 T cell receptor beta chains given below trace back to one sample, sequenced in a study of spatial heterogeneity in lung cancer (dated by TCRdb to about 2019). What this sample's time point label stands for: sample taken at primary tumor resection. Without any cell sorting, TCR sequencing was performed on whole RNA extracted either from tumor and nontumor lung tissue or from cryopreserved PBMC samples. Library method: 5' RACE. The sequencer was a NextSeq 500. In-frame beta chains were kept once TCRdb had trimmed the public reads at Q25 with fastp and called clones with MiXCR. Each CDR3 protein gets just one entry, which takes the most common genes and DNA from the rows behind it. This sample gives nearly 50,000 distinct CDR3 sequences in total; 7.6% of them show up just once. The leading ten clones occupy less than 15% of the sample. This specimen consisted of PBMCs, obtained at surgery. These receptors all stem from a female donor with early-stage non-small cell lung cancer.

This clonotype was picked up many times. V is TRBV7-2 and J is TRBJ2-3; TRBD1 might be the D (6 bases). Trimming stripped 5 bases from V and 1 base from J, with 13 bases between. CDR1 and CDR2 (germline): SGHTA, FQGNSA. The CDR3 length is 15 residues. The CDR3 loop is CASSNRQAGTDTQYF. The CDR3 nucleotides are TGTGCCAGCAGCAACAGACAGGCCGGCACAGATACGCAGTATTTT.

This clonotype showed up many times. The rearrangement links TRBV6-2 or TRBV6-3 to TRBJ1-1; D is unresolved. The CDR3 runs 17 residues. CDR1 and CDR2 from the germline V gene are MNHEY and SVGEGT. Deletions cut 4 bases from V and 0 bases from J, with 18 bases between. DNA for the CDR3: TGTGCCAGCAGTTTCAGCCCAGGAGACACCATGAACACTGAAGCTTTCTTT. Translation: CASSFSPGDTMNTEAFF.